This T cell receptor (beta chain) stems from a study of metastatic and nonmetastatic thyroid tumors. This CDR3 region has 14 residues. The germline V and J ends were trimmed by 0 bases and 4 bases, with 8 bases remaining between them. In germline, CDR1 is SGDLS, CDR2 YYNGEE. This clone has more than one count but fewer than ten. Patients were all untreated before their thyroid surgery. From the PCR reads, TCRdb re-called clones with MiXCR. This sample yields 22,000 or so clones, of which over 9.5% are seen a single time; 25% to 35% belongs to the top ten. This TCR came from a female donor with papillary thyroid cancer or a benign thyroid nodule (not recorded which). Some clones in this sample may be carry-over from other donors' samples. The chain combines TRBV9 with TRBJ2-1; possible D gene TRBD2, 6 bases. The sequencing input was blood. The CDR3 reads CASSVAGVYNEQFF. CDR3 bases: TGTGCCAGCAGCGTAGCGGGAGTATACAATGAGCAGTTCTTC.